Here is one TCR beta chain with its context. The antigen remains unidentified. V shed 0 bases and J 9 bases; nucleotides not matched to a gene: 7. Germline loops: CDR1 SGHRS, CDR2 YFSETQ. The CDR3 has 16 amino acids. These data come from a study of cytotoxic CD8 clonotypes in ibrutinib-treated CLL. Study results and limitations: Treatment left the uncommon public clonotypes either contracted or stable in frequency. Samples were collected at differing times from sustained-remission and progressing patients.

Method: immunoSEQ multiplex PCR; TCRdb's copy keeps in-frame clones and lacks some. The sample lists over 100,000 clones; approximately 85% were seen once. The rearrangement uses TRBV5-1 and TRBJ2-1; 12 bases are a match to TRBD2. The sample was PBMCs, taken after 24 months of ibrutinib treatment. This sequence originates from a human donor with chronic lymphocytic leukemia. DNA of the CDR3: TGCGCCAGCAGCTTGGCCCCGCTAGCGGGAGGGCCTGAGCAGTTCTTC. This codes for CASSLAPLAGGPEQFF.